This T cell receptor beta chain was profiled in a study of sequential checkpoint blockade in melanoma. The wider study: Arm A got nivolumab then ipilimumab; arm B the reverse, 1:1. Around 90 pretreatment tumor DNA samples were TCRβ immunosequenced.

General observations from the study: PD-L1 staining and CD8+ counts, not mutational load, tracked tumor T-cell clonality. Response in arm A was associated with pretreatment TIL clonality.

Treatment of the sample: randomized to nivolumab then ipilimumab (arm A) or the reverse (arm B). Concerning this clone itself: Its antigen remains unknown.

The repertoire was sequenced with immunoSEQ multiplex PCR; TCRdb's copy has only in-frame clones and lacks some. The repertoire includes 7,000 or so clones, 20% to 25% of them detected once, and about 12% sits in the top ten. From germline, CDR1 is MGHDK and CDR2 SYGVNS. This CDR3 is 16 amino acids long. V was cut by 4 bases and J by 8 bases, with 18 bases left in between. The clonotype comes from a human donor with melanoma. The chain links TRBV25-1 to TRBJ1-6; maybe TRBD1 (5 bases). Material: tumor tissue (inferred from file names), obtained from a patient given nivolumab and ipilimumab in sequence. The DNA for the CDR3 is TGTGCCAGCAGTGCGTATCAACAGGAGAGGGATTCACCCCTCCACTTT. Its protein is CASSAYQQERDSPLHF.